Listed here are 14 T cell receptor beta chains from one sample, sequenced in a study of cytomegalovirus exposure and HLA in healthy donors. Researchers ran the PCR with 60 Vbeta and 13 Jbeta primers. TCRdb's table, derived via immunoSEQ multiplex PCR, lists solely in-frame clones and lacks some. The data contain 150,000 or so clones, 72% of them seen just once; the ten biggest clones take up less than 2.5%. Source material: PBMCs. The receptors stem from a human donor in good health.

The chain links TRBV27 to TRBJ2-7, with D hard to call. Trimming removed 3 bases at V and 0 bases at J, with 12 bases between. The germline CDR1 and CDR2 sequences are MNHEY and SMNVEV (reference sequence). CDR3 length: 15 amino acids. The DNA of the CDR3 is TGTGCCAGCAGTTTTTCCGCCCTAAGCTCCTACGAGCAGTACTTC. The encoded protein is CASSFSALSSYEQYF.

The gene calls are TRBV18 and TRBJ2-7, with TRBD1 identical over 12 bases. Germline CDR1 reads KGHSH; CDR2 reads LQKENI. V trimming: 0 bases; J trimming: 6 bases; junction bases outside the gene matches: 6. This CDR3 spans 16 amino acids. The CDR3 is CASSPPLGTGGCEQYF. DNA for the CDR3: TGTGCCAGCTCACCACCGTTGGGGACAGGGGGCTGCGAGCAGTACTTC. Full variable domain (missing parts from reference TRBV18 and TRBJ2-7): NAGVMQNPRHLVRRRGQEARLRCSPMKGHSHVYWYRQLPEEGLKFMVYLQKENIIDESGMPKERFSAEFPKEGPSILRIQQVVRGDSAAYFCASSPPLGTGGCEQYFGPGTRLTVT.

This clone was counted a few times. V usage is TRBV9 and J usage is TRBJ2-2; possible D gene TRBD2, 5 bases. V shed 4 bases and J shed 7 bases, with 14 bases lying between them. Germline-derived CDR1 and CDR2 are SGDLS and YYNGEE. The length of the CDR3 is 14 residues. The CDR3 reads CASSPTPGNGELFF. CDR3 nucleotides: TGTGCCAGCAGCCCGACCCCCGGGAACGGGGAGCTGTTTTTT.

This chain links TRBV5-6 with TRBJ1-5; 7 bases map to TRBD1. The germline V gene has CDR1 SGHDT and CDR2 YYEEEE. CDR3 size: 13 residues. V trimming: 1 base; J trimming: 5 bases; junction bases outside the gene matches: 0. CDR3 amino acids: CASSLTGDQPQHF. CDR3 bases: TGTGCCAGCAGCTTGACAGGGGATCAGCCCCAGCATTTT.

The rearrangement joins TRBV2 to TRBJ1-2, with a possible D match to TRBD1 (5 bases). Germline CDR1 and CDR2: SNHLY and FYNNEI. Trimming cost V 0 bases and J 5 bases, with 13 bases left between them. The CDR3 has 15 amino acids. The CDR3 DNA is TGTGCCAGCAGTGAAGCGCGGGGGACGCCGTATGGCTACACCTTC. This codes for CASSEARGTPYGYTF.

This clone was picked up one time. V and J are TRBV5-8 and TRBJ1-5, with a weak D call TRBD1 (6 bases). Germline CDR1 reads SGHTS; CDR2 reads YDEGEE. The ends were cut back, 2 bases at V and 7 bases at J, with 7 bases in the middle. The CDR3 runs to 12 residues. The CDR3 loop is CASSLTGQPQHF. The CDR3 nucleotides read TGTGCCAGCAGCTTAACAGGGCAGCCCCAGCATTTT. Full variable domain (outside the CDR3, taken from reference TRBV5-8 and TRBJ1-5): EAGVTQSPTHLIKTRGQQATLRCSPISGHTSVYWYQQALGLGLQFLLWYDEGEERNRGNFPPRFSGRQFPNYSSELNVNALELEDSALYLCASSLTGQPQHFGDGTRLSIL.

The chain is built from TRBV6-4 and TRBJ1-2; TRBD1 matches 8 bases. Germline lookup yields CDR1 MRHNA and CDR2 SNTAGT. The CDR3 has 16 residues. With V trimmed by 6 bases and J by 6 bases, 15 bases remained unmatched. As DNA, the CDR3 is TGTGCCAGCAGCGCCCTTGGGGGACAGGCCTTAGATGGCTACACCTTC. Encoded protein: CASSALGGQALDGYTF.

V and J are TRBV30 and TRBJ1-3; 8 positions agree with TRBD1. This CDR3 has 17 amino acids. Unmatched junction bases numbered 10, after V lost 3 bases and J lost 0 bases. Germline V CDR1 and CDR2: GTSNPN, SVGIG (reference sequence). This CDR3 reads CAWRNPGQVRSGNTIYF. The DNA of the CDR3 is TGTGCCTGGAGAAATCCGGGACAGGTCCGCTCTGGAAACACCATATATTTT.

V and J are TRBV7-2 and TRBJ1-1; D gene unclear. V was shortened by 2 bases and J by 0 bases, with 4 bases between the two germline ends. This CDR3 contains 13 residues. CDR1 is SGHTA, CDR2 FQGNSA, per germline. CDR3 DNA sequence: TGTGCCAGCAGCTTATCAATGAACACTGAAGCTTTCTTT. Protein: CASSLSMNTEAFF. Filled out from reference TRBV7-2 and TRBJ1-1, the complete variable domain reads GAGVSQSPSNKVTEKGKDVELRCDPISGHTALYWYRQSLGQGLEFLIYFQGNSAPDKSGLPSDRFSAERTGGSVSTLTIQRTQQEDSAVYLCASSLSMNTEAFFGQGTRLTVV.

The rearrangement links TRBV4-1 to TRBJ1-6, with no clear D. Germline-derived CDR1 and CDR2 are MGHRA and YSYEKL. The CDR3 is 16 residues long. Trimming stripped 4 bases from V and 4 bases from J, with 14 bases between. CDR3 sequence: CASSRLDRGYNSPLHF. CDR3 DNA sequence: TGCGCCAGCAGCCGCCTGGACCGCGGGTATAATTCACCCCTCCACTTT.

This clone was counted only a few times. The chain is built from TRBV7-9 and TRBJ2-1, with 9 bases matching TRBD1. The CDR3 has 15 amino acids. V dropped 5 bases and J dropped 1; count of bases not matched to a gene: 3. Germline CDR1 and CDR2: SEHNR and FQNEAQ (reference sequence). The CDR3 protein is CASSVGQGSYNEQFF. The CDR3, as DNA: TGTGCCAGCAGCGTAGGACAGGGGTCCTACAATGAGCAGTTCTTC.

This clone was counted a few times. The chain uses TRBV5-1 and TRBJ2-1, with 12 positions matching TRBD2. The V gene's germline CDR1 is SGHRS and CDR2 YFSETQ. The CDR3 contains 17 residues. The V gene end was trimmed by 0 bases and the J gene end by 4 bases; junction bases not matched to a gene: 5. CDR3 residues: CASSLESSGGGYNEQFF. The CDR3, as DNA: TGCGCCAGCAGCTTGGAGTCTAGCGGGGGGGGATACAATGAGCAGTTCTTC.

V usage is TRBV6-6 and J usage is TRBJ2-3; TRBD1 aligns across 9 bases. Germline loops: CDR1 MNHNY, CDR2 SVGAGI (reference sequence). The CDR3 totals 14 residues. The V segment lost 6 bases and the J segment 5 bases; nucleotides outside the gene matches: 6. The CDR3 coding sequence is TGTGCCAGCAGCCAGGACAGGGGAAAAGATACGCAGTATTTT. This translates into CASSQDRGKDTQYF.

DNA of the CDR3: TGTGCCAGCAGCCTCCTAACGGGGGACACCGGGGAGCTGTTTTTT. Translating gives CASSLLTGDTGELFF. V is TRBV4-2 and J is TRBJ2-2; possible D gene TRBD2, 6 bases. The CDR3 contains 15 residues. Germline assignment: CDR1 LGHNA and CDR2 YNFKEQ. V was pared by 4 bases and J by 3 bases, with 12 bases between.